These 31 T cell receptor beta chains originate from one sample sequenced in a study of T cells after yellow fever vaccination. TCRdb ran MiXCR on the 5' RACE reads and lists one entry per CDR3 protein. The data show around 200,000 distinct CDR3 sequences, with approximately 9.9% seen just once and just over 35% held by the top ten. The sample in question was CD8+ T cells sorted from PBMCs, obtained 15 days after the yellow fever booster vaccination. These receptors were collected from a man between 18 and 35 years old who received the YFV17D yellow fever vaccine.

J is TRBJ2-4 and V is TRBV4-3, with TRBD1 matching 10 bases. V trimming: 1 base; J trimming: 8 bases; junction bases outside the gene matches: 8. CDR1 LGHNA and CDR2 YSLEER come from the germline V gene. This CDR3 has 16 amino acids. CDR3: CASSQGTLGQGDIQYF. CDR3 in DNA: TGCGCCAGCAGCCAAGGAACCCTAGGACAGGGGGACATTCAGTACTTC.

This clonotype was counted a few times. The CDR3 spells CASSTASHKGAFDEQYF. As DNA, the CDR3 is TGTGCCAGCAGTACCGCCTCCCATAAGGGGGCTTTCGACGAGCAGTACTTC. V is TRBV7-2 and J is TRBJ2-7, with 7 bases identical to TRBD1. V was pared by 6 bases and J by 5 bases, with 19 bases of the junction left unmatched. Germline V gives CDR1 SGHTA, CDR2 FQGNSA. The CDR3 is 17 amino acids.

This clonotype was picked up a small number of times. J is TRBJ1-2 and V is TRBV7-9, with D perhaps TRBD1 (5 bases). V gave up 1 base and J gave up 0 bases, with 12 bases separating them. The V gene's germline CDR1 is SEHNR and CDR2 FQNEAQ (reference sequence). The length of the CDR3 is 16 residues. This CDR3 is CASSLVQGTPNYGYTF. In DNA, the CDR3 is TGTGCCAGCAGCTTAGTCCAGGGAACGCCTAACTATGGCTACACCTTC.

The CDR3 DNA sequence: TGCAGCGTTGAAGTCTCCGGCAGGGACGGTTTAGGGTACGAGCAGTACTTC. Residues: CSVEVSGRDGLGYEQYF. J is TRBJ2-7 and V is TRBV29-1; D possibly uses TRBD1 or TRBD2 (5 bases each). V gave up 1 base and J gave up 4 bases, with 23 bases separating them. The V gene's germline CDR1 is SQVTM and CDR2 ANQGSEA. The CDR3 is made up of 17 amino acids.

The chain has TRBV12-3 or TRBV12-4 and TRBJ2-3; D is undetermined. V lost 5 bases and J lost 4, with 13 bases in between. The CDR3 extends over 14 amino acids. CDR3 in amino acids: CASSPIPTADTQYF. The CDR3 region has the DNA TGTGCCAGCAGTCCAATTCCAACGGCAGATACGCAGTATTTT.

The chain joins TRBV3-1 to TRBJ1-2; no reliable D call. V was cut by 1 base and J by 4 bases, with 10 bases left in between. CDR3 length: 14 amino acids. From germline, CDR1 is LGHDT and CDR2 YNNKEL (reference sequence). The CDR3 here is CASSQATFGYGYTF. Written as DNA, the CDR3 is TGTGCCAGCAGCCAAGCCACCTTCGGCTATGGCTACACCTTC.

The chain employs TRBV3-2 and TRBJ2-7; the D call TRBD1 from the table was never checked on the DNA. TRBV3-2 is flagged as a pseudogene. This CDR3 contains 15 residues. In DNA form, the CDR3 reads TGTGCCAGCCAGCCCCGAGGCAGGGCGGATTACGAGCAGTACGTC. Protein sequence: CASQPRGRADYEQYV.

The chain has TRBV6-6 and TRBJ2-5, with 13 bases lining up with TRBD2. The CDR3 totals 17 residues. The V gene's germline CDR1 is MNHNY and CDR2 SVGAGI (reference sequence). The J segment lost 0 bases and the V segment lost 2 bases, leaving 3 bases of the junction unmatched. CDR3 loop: CASSYATSGGDQETQYF. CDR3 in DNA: TGTGCCAGCAGTTACGCCACTAGCGGGGGGGACCAAGAGACCCAGTACTTC.

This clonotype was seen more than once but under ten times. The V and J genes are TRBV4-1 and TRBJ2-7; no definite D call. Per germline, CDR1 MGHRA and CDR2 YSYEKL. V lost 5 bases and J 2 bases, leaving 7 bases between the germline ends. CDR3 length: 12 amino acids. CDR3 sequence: CASSLDAYEQYF. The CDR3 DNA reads TGCGCCAGCAGCTTGGATGCCTACGAGCAGTACTTC.

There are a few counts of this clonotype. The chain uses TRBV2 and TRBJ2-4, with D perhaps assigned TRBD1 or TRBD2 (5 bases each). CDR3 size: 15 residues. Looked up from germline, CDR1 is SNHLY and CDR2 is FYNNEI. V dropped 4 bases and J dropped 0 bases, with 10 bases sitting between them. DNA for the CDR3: TGTGCCAGCAGTGGAGGGACCGTAGCCAAAAACATTCAGTACTTC. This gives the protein CASSGGTVAKNIQYF. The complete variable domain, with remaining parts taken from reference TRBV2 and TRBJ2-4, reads EPEVTQTPSHQVTQMGQEVILRCVPISNHLYFYWYRQILGQKVEFLVSFYNNEISEKSEIFDDQFSVERPDGSNFTLKIRSTKLEDSAMYFCASSGGTVAKNIQYFGAGTRLSVL.

The CDR3 sequence: CSARPQAPSGYTF. Written as DNA, the CDR3 is TGCAGTGCTAGACCACAGGCTCCCAGTGGCTACACCTTC. This chain connects TRBV20-1 to TRBJ1-2; perhaps TRBD1 as D (5 bases). The CDR3 runs 13 residues. V lost 2 bases, J lost 7 bases, and 14 bases lay in between. Per the germline V gene, CDR1 is DFQATT and CDR2 is SNEGSKA (reference sequence).

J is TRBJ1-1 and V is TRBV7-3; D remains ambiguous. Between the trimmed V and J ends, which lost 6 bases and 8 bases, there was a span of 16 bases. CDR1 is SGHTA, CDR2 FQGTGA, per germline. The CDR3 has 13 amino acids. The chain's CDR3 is CASRAYPGKEAFF. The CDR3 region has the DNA TGTGCCAGCAGAGCTTACCCGGGGAAGGAAGCTTTCTTT.

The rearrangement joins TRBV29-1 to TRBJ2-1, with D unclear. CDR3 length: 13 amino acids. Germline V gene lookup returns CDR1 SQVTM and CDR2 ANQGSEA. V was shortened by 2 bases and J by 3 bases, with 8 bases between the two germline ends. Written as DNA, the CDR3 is TGCAGCGTTGAAACCTACAGCTACAATGAGCAGTTCTTC. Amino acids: CSVETYSYNEQFF.

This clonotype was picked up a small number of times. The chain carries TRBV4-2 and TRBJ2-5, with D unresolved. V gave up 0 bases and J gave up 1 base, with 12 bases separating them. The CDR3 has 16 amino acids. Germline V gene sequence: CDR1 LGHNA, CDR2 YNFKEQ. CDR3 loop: CASSQDFRGSQETQYF. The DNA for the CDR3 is TGTGCCAGCAGCCAAGATTTCCGTGGTTCCCAAGAGACCCAGTACTTC.

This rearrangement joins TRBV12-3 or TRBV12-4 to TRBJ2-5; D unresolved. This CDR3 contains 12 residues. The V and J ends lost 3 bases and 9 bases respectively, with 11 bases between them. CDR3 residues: CASSLAVVAQYF. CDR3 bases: TGTGCCAGCAGTTTGGCCGTGGTGGCCCAGTACTTC.

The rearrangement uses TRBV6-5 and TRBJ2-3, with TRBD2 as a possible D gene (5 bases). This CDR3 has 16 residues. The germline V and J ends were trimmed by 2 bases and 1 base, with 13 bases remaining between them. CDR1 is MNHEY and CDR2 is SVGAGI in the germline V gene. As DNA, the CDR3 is TGTGCCAGCAGTTACGAGGGAGTCGGGGGCACAGATACGCAGTATTTT. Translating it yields CASSYEGVGGTDTQYF.

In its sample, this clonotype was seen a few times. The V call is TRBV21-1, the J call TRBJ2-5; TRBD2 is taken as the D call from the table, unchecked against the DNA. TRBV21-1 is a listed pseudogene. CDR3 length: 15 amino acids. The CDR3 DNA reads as TGTGCCAGCAGCAAAGAGGAGGCCTGGGAAGAGACCCAGTACTTC. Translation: CASSKEEAWEETQYF.

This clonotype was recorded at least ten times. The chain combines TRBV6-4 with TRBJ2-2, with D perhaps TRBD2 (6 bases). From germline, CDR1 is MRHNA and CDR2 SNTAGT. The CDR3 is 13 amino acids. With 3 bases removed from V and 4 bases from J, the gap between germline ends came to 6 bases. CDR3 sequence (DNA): TGTGCCAGCAGTGAGACTAGCACCGGGGAGCTGTTTTTT. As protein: CASSETSTGELFF.

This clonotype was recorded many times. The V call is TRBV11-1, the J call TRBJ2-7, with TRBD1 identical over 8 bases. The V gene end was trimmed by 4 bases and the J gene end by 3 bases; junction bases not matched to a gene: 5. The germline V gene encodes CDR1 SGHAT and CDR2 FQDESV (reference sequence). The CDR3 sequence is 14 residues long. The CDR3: CASSYSGTGYEQYF. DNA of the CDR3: TGTGCCAGCAGCTACTCCGGGACAGGCTACGAGCAGTACTTC.

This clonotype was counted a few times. The CDR3 loop is CASSLGGTGPEKLFF. The CDR3 DNA reads as TGTGCCAGCAGTTTAGGTGGGACAGGACCTGAAAAACTGTTTTTT. V is TRBV12-3 or TRBV12-4 and J is TRBJ1-4, with TRBD1 matching over 8 bases. V shed 1 base, J shed 7 bases, and the junction held 5 bases outside the gene matches. This CDR3 comprises 15 residues.

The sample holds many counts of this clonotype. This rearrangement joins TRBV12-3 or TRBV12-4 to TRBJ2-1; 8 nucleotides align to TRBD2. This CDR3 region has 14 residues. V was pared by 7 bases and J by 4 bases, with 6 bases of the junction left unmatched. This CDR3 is CASTQGLVYNEQFF. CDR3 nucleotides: TGTGCCAGCACCCAGGGACTAGTTTACAATGAGCAGTTCTTC.

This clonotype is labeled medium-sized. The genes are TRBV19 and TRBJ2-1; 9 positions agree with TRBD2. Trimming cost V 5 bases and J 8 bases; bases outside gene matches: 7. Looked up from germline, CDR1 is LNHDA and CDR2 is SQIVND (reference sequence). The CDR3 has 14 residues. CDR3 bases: TGTGCCAGTAGTTCGCGGGGGGGCCATGATGAGCAGTTCTTC. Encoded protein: CASSSRGGHDEQFF. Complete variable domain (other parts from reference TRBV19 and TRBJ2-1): DGGITQSPKYLFRKEGQNVTLSCEQNLNHDAMYWYRQDPGQGLRLIYYSQIVNDFQKGDIAEGYSVSREKKESFPLTVTSAQKNPTAFYLCASSSRGGHDEQFFGPGTRLTVL.

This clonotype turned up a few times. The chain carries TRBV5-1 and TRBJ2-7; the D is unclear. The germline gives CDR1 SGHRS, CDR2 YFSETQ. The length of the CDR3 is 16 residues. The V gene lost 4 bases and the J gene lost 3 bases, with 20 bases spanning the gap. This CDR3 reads CASSTRTWQRNYEQYF. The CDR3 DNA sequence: TGCGCCAGCAGCACCCGTACTTGGCAGAGAAACTACGAGCAGTACTTC.

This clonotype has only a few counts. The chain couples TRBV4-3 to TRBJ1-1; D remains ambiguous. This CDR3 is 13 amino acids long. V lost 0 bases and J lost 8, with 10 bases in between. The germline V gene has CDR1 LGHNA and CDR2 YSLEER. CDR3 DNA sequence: TGCGCCAGCAGCCAAGAGAGGGCGGGGGAAGCTTTCTTT. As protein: CASSQERAGEAFF.

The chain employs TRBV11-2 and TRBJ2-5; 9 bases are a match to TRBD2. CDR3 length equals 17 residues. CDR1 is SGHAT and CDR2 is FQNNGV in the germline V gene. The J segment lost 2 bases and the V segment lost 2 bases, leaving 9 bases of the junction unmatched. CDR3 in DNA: TGTGCCAGCAGCTTAAGGGCTAGCGGGGAGACTCAAGAGACCCAGTACTTC. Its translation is CASSLRASGETQETQYF.

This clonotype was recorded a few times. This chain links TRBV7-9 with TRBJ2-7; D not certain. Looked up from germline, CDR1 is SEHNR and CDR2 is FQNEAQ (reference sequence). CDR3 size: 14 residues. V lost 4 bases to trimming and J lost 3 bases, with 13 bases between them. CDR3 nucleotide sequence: TGTGCCAGCAGCTCACCCCGCGACGGCTACGAGCAGTACGTC. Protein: CASSSPRDGYEQYV.

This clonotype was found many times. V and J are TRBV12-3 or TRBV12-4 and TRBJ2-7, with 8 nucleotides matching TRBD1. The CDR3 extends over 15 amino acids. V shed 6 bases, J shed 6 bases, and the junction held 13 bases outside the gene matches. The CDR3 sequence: CASSPRQGLLLEQYF. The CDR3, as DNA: TGTGCCAGCAGCCCTAGACAGGGGCTACTCCTCGAGCAGTACTTC.

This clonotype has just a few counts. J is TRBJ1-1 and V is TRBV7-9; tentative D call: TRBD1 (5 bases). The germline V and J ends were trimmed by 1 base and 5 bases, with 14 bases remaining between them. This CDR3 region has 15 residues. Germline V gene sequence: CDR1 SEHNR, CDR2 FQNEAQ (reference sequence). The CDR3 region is CASSLGGGSWTEAFF. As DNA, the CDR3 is TGTGCCAGCAGCTTAGGGGGGGGGTCTTGGACTGAAGCTTTCTTT.

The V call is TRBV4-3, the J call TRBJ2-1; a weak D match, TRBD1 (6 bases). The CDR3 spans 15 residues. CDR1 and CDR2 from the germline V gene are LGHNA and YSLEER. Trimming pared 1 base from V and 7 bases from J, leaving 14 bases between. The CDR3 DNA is TGCGCCAGCAGCCAAGGTACAGGGTCGGGAAATGAGCAGTTCTTC. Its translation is CASSQGTGSGNEQFF.

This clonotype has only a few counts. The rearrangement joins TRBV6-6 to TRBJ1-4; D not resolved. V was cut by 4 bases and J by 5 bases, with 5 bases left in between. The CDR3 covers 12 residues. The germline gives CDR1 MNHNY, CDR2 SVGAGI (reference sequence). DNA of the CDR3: TGTGCCAGCAGTTGGGAGAATGAAAAACTGTTTTTT. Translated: CASSWENEKLFF.

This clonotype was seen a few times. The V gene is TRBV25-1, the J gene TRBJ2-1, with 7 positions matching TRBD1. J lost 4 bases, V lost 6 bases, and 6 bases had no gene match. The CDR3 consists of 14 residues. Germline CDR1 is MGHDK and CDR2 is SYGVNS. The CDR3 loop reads CASSRDREYNEQFF. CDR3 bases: TGTGCCAGCAGCCGGGACAGAGAATACAATGAGCAGTTCTTC.